Shown below are 20 T cell receptor beta chains from a single sample sequenced in a study of long-term antiretroviral therapy in people with HIV (dated by TCRdb to the early 2020s). Sequencing of the TRB variable region was done with the immunoSEQ hsTCRB v3.0 assay at survey level resolution. TCRdb provides this immuneACCESS table in a form limited to in-frame rearrangements. Some clones are lacking; in checked studies, under half of them reflect an unresolved V gene, and why the rest are absent is not known. This sample holds 22,000 or so clones; about 87% were observed only once. 3% to 4% of the sample rests with the top ten. Sequencing was performed on unsorted PBMCs, taken roughly 2.7 years after starting antiretroviral therapy. The origin of the receptors is a woman aged 45-59 years with HIV.

This clone occurred once. This chain connects TRBV27 to TRBJ2-1; no definite D call. CDR3 length equals 13 residues. Trimming removed 1 base from V and 7 bases from J, with 8 bases in between. Per the germline V gene, CDR1 is MNHEY and CDR2 is SMNVEV (reference sequence). The CDR3 DNA is TGTGCCAGCAGTTTATTAGACTTGAATGAGCAGTTCTTC. Protein sequence: CASSLLDLNEQFF.

The genes are TRBV5-6 and TRBJ1-2; perhaps TRBD1 as D (5 bases). Deletions cut 0 bases from V and 2 bases from J, with 14 bases between. From germline, CDR1 is SGHDT and CDR2 YYEEEE. The length of the CDR3 is 16 residues. In DNA, the CDR3 is TGTGCCAGCAGCTTGGCCGGGGCCACTTTCAACTATGGCTACACCTTC. Its translation is CASSLAGATFNYGYTF.

This rearrangement joins TRBV10-3 to TRBJ2-1, with D perhaps matching TRBD2 (5 bases). Trimming took off 4 bases at V and 7 bases at J, with 20 bases between the two ends. CDR1 and CDR2 (germline): ENHRY, SYGVKD. The CDR3 is made up of 16 amino acids. CDR3 DNA sequence: TGTGCCATCAGTGCCGGTATTGGTGGGAGATCTAATGAGCAGTTCTTC. Its translation: CAISAGIGGRSNEQFF.

The CDR3 sequence: CASSRLSGLASYNEQFF. The CDR3 DNA sequence: TGTGCCAGCAGCCGACTTTCGGGACTTGCCTCCTACAATGAGCAGTTCTTC. V usage is TRBV7-9 and J usage is TRBJ2-1, with a tentative D call TRBD2 (6 bases). Per germline, CDR1 SEHNR and CDR2 FQNEAQ (reference sequence). Trimming took 5 bases from V and 0 from J, leaving 17 bases between them. This CDR3 has 17 residues.

This clone was seen only once. The chain has TRBV5-1 and TRBJ2-7; 7 positions agree with TRBD1. V lost 0 bases and J lost 2; bases outside the gene matches: 2. The CDR3 has 14 residues. Germline V CDR1 and CDR2: SGHRS, YFSETQ. The CDR3 loop reads CASSLGGQTYEQYF. The DNA of the CDR3 is TGCGCCAGCAGCTTGGGGGGACAGACCTACGAGCAGTACTTC. Full variable domain (outside the CDR3, taken from reference TRBV5-1 and TRBJ2-7): KAGVTQTPRYLIKTRGQQVTLSCSPISGHRSVSWYQQTPGQGLQFLFEYFSETQRNKGNFPGRFSGRQFSNSRSEMNVSTLELGDSALYLCASSLGGQTYEQYFGPGTRLTVT.

The CDR3: CASRDSPREQYF. CDR3 DNA: TGTGCCAGCCGGGACAGCCCTAGGGAGCAGTACTTC. This sequence joins TRBV28 and TRBJ2-7; 7 bases are shared with TRBD1. The CDR3 loop spans 12 amino acids. J was trimmed by 7 bases and V by 8 bases; bases with no gene match: 8. CDR1 and CDR2 (germline): MDHEN, SYDVKM.

This chain joins TRBV6-5 and TRBJ2-1; TRBD1 matches at 8 bases. Trimming removed 6 bases from V and 15 bases from J; junction bases left unmatched: 10. The CDR3 totals 12 residues. Germline loops: CDR1 MNHEY, CDR2 SVGAGI. The CDR3 is CASSPPRDRWFF. The CDR3 coding sequence is TGTGCCAGCAGCCCCCCTCGGGACAGGTGGTTCTTC.

The chain is built from TRBV7-9 and TRBJ2-6; D possibly corresponds to TRBD2 (6 bases). CDR3 length equals 16 residues. CDR1 is SEHNR, CDR2 FQNEAQ, per germline (reference sequence). The V gene lost 5 bases and the J gene lost 4 bases, with 15 bases spanning the gap. In DNA, the CDR3 is TGTGCCAGCAGCCCGTCCCGGGAGTTCGGGGCCAACGTCCTGACTTTC. Its translation is CASSPSREFGANVLTF.

The gene calls are TRBV7-2 and TRBJ1-2; 9 nucleotides match TRBD1. Germline loops: CDR1 SGHTA, CDR2 FQGNSA. The V gene end was trimmed by 3 bases and the J gene end by 3 bases; junction bases not matched to a gene: 5. This CDR3 is 15 amino acids long. This CDR3 reads CASSFQQGADYGYTF. The CDR3 DNA sequence: TGTGCCAGCAGCTTCCAACAGGGGGCTGACTATGGCTACACCTTC.

The CDR3 DNA reads TGTGCCTGGAGTGCCCCGATAGGGTCTTCAGTCTTCCGAGGTGGCTACACCTTC. Its translation is CAWSAPIGSSVFRGGYTF. This chain uses TRBV30 with TRBJ1-2; D call uncertain. V shed 1 base and J shed 7 bases, with 28 bases lying between them. Germline V gives CDR1 GTSNPN, CDR2 SVGIG (reference sequence). CDR3 length equals 18 residues. Using reference TRBV30 and TRBJ1-2 for the parts outside the CDR3, the full variable domain is SQTIHQWPATLVQPVGSPLSLECTVEGTSNPNLYWYRQAAGRGLQLLFYSVGIGQISSEVPQNLSASRPQDRQFILSSKKLLLSDSGFYLCAWSAPIGSSVFRGGYTFGSGTRLTVV.

The chain links TRBV25-1 to TRBJ2-7; TRBD2 matches 8 bases. V shed 2 bases, J shed 1 base, and the junction held 7 bases outside the gene matches. Germline V gene data show CDR1 as MGHDK and CDR2 as SYGVNS. This CDR3 is built from 16 residues. This CDR3 reads CASSELLAGQSYEQYF. The DNA for the CDR3 is TGTGCCAGCAGTGAACTCCTAGCGGGCCAGTCCTACGAGCAGTACTTC.

The V call is TRBV27, the J call TRBJ1-1; D gene unclear. The V end lost 6 bases, the J end lost 4 bases, and 15 bases lay between the germline ends. Germline CDR1 reads MNHEY; CDR2 reads SMNVEV (reference sequence). The CDR3 covers 14 residues. CDR3 sequence reads: CASRHETGGTEAFF. The DNA of the CDR3 is TGTGCCAGCAGGCATGAGACGGGAGGCACTGAAGCTTTCTTT.

This clone was detected only a few times. This sample also contains other DNA sequences that code for the same CDR3. The chain joins TRBV18 to TRBJ2-7, with D possibly being TRBD1 or TRBD2 (5 bases each). CDR1 and CDR2 from the germline V gene are KGHSH and LQKENI. The CDR3 is made up of 15 amino acids. With 3 bases removed from V and 0 bases from J, the gap between germline ends came to 12 bases. In DNA form, the CDR3 reads TGTGCCAGCTCACCTCGGGACGGCAGCTCCTACGAGCAGTACTTC. Its translation: CASSPRDGSSYEQYF.

J is TRBJ1-2 and V is TRBV29-1, with D hard to call. CDR3 length equals 13 residues. CDR1 is SQVTM, CDR2 ANQGSEA, per germline. V was shortened by 7 bases and J by 0 bases, with 12 bases between the two germline ends. The CDR3 protein is CSAGDPANYGYTF. DNA for the CDR3: TGCAGCGCTGGCGACCCAGCTAACTATGGCTACACCTTC.

The chain employs TRBV2 and TRBJ2-5; D is unclear. TRBJ2-7 matches the DNA end more closely, so the J call is doubtful. Germline CDR1 is SNHLY and CDR2 is FYNNEI. The CDR3 sequence is 11 residues long. Here the CDR3 reads CASSEDYEQYF. As DNA, the CDR3 is TGTGCCAGCAGTGAGGACTACGAGCAGTACTTC.

The V and J genes are TRBV25-1 and TRBJ1-1, with D unresolved. The CDR3 covers 14 residues. Trimming left V 3 bases short and J 0 bases short, with 8 bases between. CDR1 is MGHDK and CDR2 is SYGVNS in the germline V gene. CDR3 DNA sequence: TGTGCCAGCAGTGATAGGAGCCTGAACACTGAAGCTTTCTTT. Translating it yields CASSDRSLNTEAFF.

This chain joins TRBV5-6 and TRBJ1-2, with D possibly TRBD1 on 5 matching bases. Trimming cost V 1 base and J 5 bases, with 15 bases left between them. There are 15 residues in the CDR3. Germline CDR1 is SGHDT and CDR2 is YYEEEE. CDR3: CASSLRTTWGYGYTF. In DNA form, the CDR3 reads TGTGCCAGCAGCTTGAGGACCACTTGGGGGTATGGCTACACCTTC.

The chain carries TRBV28 and TRBJ1-4, with 8 bases aligning to TRBD1. With V trimmed by 8 bases and J by 8 bases, 7 bases remained unmatched. Germline CDR1 and CDR2: MDHEN and SYDVKM. The CDR3 is made up of 13 amino acids. The CDR3 coding sequence is TGTGCCAGCCGTCCGGGACAGGAGGAAAAACTGTTTTTT. The encoded protein is CASRPGQEEKLFF. The whole variable domain, filled in from reference TRBV28 and TRBJ1-4, reads DVKVTQSSRYLVKRTGEKVFLECVQDMDHENMFWYRQDPGLGLRLIYFSYDVKMKEKGDIPEGYSVSREKKERFSLILESASTNQTSMYLCASRPGQEEKLFFGSGTQLSVL.

The chain recombines TRBV5-6 with TRBJ2-3; 7 bases fit TRBD2. With V trimmed by 2 bases and J by 0 bases, 9 bases remained unmatched. The CDR3 length is 17 residues. The germline V gene has CDR1 SGHDT and CDR2 YYEEEE. The CDR3 coding sequence is TGTGCCAGCAGCTTAAGGGCTAGCGGAAGGAGCACAGATACGCAGTATTTT. Translating gives CASSLRASGRSTDTQYF.

The CDR3 loop is CARVGQGYGYTF. The CDR3 region has the DNA TGTGCCAGGGTGGGGCAGGGGTATGGCTACACCTTC. This chain joins TRBV2 and TRBJ1-2, with TRBD1 as a possible D gene (6 bases). The V and J ends lost 9 bases and 5 bases respectively, with 13 bases between them. The CDR3 has 12 residues. Germline V gene data show CDR1 as SNHLY and CDR2 as FYNNEI.